Below, one TCR beta chain is given with its context. What antigen it recognizes has not been identified. No base quality information exists; no much larger clone differs at one position. To be included, a participant needed at least one PBMC sample from before ART initiation plus at least two post-ART samples. All participants with HIV were treated in the United States of America. Before DNA extraction, cryopreserved samples of about 1-11 million PBMC were thawed and then washed. At the time of the earliest PBMC sample for each participant with HIV, ages ranged from about 20 to 54 years. PBMC samples were contributed by each participant from 1-4 timepoints before ART initiation and 2-8 timepoints after ART initiation, with a median of 7 samples. For every participant, serial HIV viral load, CD4+ T-cell count, ART history and demographic data were obtained. A Qiagen kit on a QIAcube was used to extract genomic DNA from unsorted PBMC, with samples processed in batches of 12.

This sample was included in a study of long-term antiretroviral therapy in people with HIV (dated by TCRdb to about 2022). Describing the broader study: The earliest samples were collected approximately a decade before the 2015 WHO recommendation for immediate ART, a period when ART was typically delayed until CD4 counts fell. This retrospective serial study examined whether starting ART and sustained HIV suppression were associated with changes in the composition and diversity of the TRB repertoire in peripheral blood. From some 30 adults with confirmed HIV infection, the cohort provided approximately 190 cryopreserved PBMC samples, gathered serially across a mean of approximately six years (range 1-12). Of the approximately 32 participants with HIV, about twelve were female. Test extractions of a monoclonal T-cell line alongside under 35 polyclonal samples showed no cross-contamination during QIAcube processing. Summary of the overall study and its limitations: Because cell numbers in pre-ART samples were limited, unsorted PBMC were profiled instead of sorted CD4+ and CD8+ T cells. The repertoire was dominated across all time points by expanded TRB clones identified before ART initiation, although this dominance was seen to fluctuate and to decrease in many PLHIV after ART. Inferences about post-ART repertoire changes are limited because no data were available on ART adherence, viral resistance or therapy changes. Narrower CDR3 length ranges were observed in HIV repertoires than in controls, and an antigen-experienced repertoire with only a slight naive shift after ART was suggested by the network structure. The samples span the years 2004 to 2017, and the ART regimens used may be less effective than current regimens. ART initiation was associated with a significant increase in TRB diversity, but diversity stayed significantly below transplant donor controls even after long-term ART. Since PBMC availability was limited, sequencing covered only the TCR beta chain, with no alpha chain pairing.

The immunoSEQ hsTCRB v3.0 assay was used at survey level resolution to sequence the TRB variable region. The targeted TRB sequencing depth was about 40,000-55,000 T-cell genomes per sample. TRB libraries were pooled and sequenced on an Illumina MiSeq using a v3 150-cycle kit. As for the authors' bioinformatics: Repertoire analysis was performed in R inside a reproducible Nextflow workflow that covered QC, data transformation and analysis. LymphoSeq2, an R package for exploring AIRR-Seq data, was used to implement custom analyses. After excluding a few samples that yielded fewer than 5000 total TRB sequences, roughly 190 HIV repertoires remained for analysis. Among the roughly 190 retained HIV repertoires, some 60 were collected before ART initiation and around 130 after ART initiation. Repertoires were downsampled to 5000 TRB nucleotide sequences, and summary statistics were averaged over 100 downsampling iterations. Only TRB sequences with CDR3 regions of at least seven amino acids were retained for analysis. A Shannon entropy-derived clonality score and the Gini coefficient were used to measure diversity. Repertoire networks linked the top 5000 CDR3 amino acid sequences whenever two sequences differed by an edit distance of one. For TRB CDR3 amino acid sequences, antigen specificity groups and MHC restriction were predicted with GLIPH2. To flag known CMV, EBV, HIV or tissue antigen associations, CDR3 amino acid sequences were matched against VDJdb and McPAS-TCR. Pre-ART, post-ART and control groups were compared with Wilcoxon signed-rank tests and Holm-Bonferroni correction. The clones in this table, taken by TCRdb from immuneACCESS, are in-frame only. Not every clone is retained; where verified, under half of the shortfall comes from an unresolved V gene, and the cause of the rest is unknown. The V and J calls and clone size come from that table; D and trimming were worked out from the DNA. The sample table contains 25,000 to 30,000 clones; only one count was recorded for about 85% of them. Around 5% of the sample rests with the top ten.

V is cut by 3 bases and J by 7 bases, and the space between the germline ends is 11 bases. CDR1 SGHRS and CDR2 YFSETQ are derived from the germline V gene. The CDR3 runs 12 amino acids, cysteine and phenylalanine included. CDR3 DNA only is kept here, 36 bases in frame from base 1. The starting material was unsorted PBMCs, obtained 2.7 years after starting antiretroviral therapy. The V and J segments used are TRBV5-1 and TRBJ2-7; TRBD2 is a weak D gene call, 5 bases matching. The clonotype was recovered from a man between 35 and 55 years old with HIV. CDR3 loop: CASSSGPGEQYF. The DNA reads as follows: TGCGCCAGCAGCTCGGGCCCGGGGGAGCAGTACTTC.